This T cell receptor (beta chain) was documented in a study of cytomegalovirus exposure and HLA in healthy donors. CDR1 is SGHTS and CDR2 is YDEGEE in the germline V gene. V was trimmed by 1 base and J by 0 bases, leaving 17 bases between them. The CDR3 extends over 17 amino acids. PCR employed 60 Vbeta and 13 Jbeta primers. Assay used: immunoSEQ multiplex PCR; TCRdb lists only in-frame clones, some missing. The sample lists about 140,000 clones; more than 75% were seen once. This chain links TRBV5-8 with TRBJ2-7; D might be TRBD2 (5 bases). The sample taken for sequencing was PBMCs. This receptor was obtained from a man aged 18 to 35 in good health and CMV-seronegative. This CDR3 is CASSLPLIERPSYEQYF. The CDR3 nucleotides read TGTGCCAGCAGCTTGCCCCTTATTGAGCGGCCCTCCTACGAGCAGTACTTC.